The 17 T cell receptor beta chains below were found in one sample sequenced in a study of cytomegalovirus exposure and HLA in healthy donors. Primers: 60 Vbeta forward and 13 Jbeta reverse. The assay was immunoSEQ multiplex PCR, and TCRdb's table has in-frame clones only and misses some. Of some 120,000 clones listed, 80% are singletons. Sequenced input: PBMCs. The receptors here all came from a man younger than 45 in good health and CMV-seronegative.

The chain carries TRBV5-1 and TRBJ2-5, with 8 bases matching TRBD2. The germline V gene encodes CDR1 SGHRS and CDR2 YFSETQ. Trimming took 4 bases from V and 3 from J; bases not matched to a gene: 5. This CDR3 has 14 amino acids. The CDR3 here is CASSPTSAKETQYF. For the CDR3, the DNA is TGCGCCAGCAGCCCGACTAGCGCCAAAGAGACCCAGTACTTC.

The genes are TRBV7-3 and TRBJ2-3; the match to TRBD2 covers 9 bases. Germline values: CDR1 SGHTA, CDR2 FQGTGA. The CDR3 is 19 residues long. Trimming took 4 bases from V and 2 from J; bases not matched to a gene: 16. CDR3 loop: CASSSSMAGGPNYTDTQYF. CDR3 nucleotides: TGTGCCAGCAGCTCGAGCATGGCGGGAGGGCCGAATTACACAGATACGCAGTATTTT.

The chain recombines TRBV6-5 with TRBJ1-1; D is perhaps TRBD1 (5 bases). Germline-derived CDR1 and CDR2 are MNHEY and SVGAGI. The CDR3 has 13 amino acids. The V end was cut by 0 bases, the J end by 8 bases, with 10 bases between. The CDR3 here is CASSYSGQAEAFF. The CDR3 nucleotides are TGTGCCAGCAGTTACTCGGGGCAGGCGGAAGCTTTCTTT.

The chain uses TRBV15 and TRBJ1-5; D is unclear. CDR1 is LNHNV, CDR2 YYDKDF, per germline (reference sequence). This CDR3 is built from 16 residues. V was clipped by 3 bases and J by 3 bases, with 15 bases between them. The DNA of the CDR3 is TGTGCCACCAGCAGTCATGTTCAGGTGCCCAATCAGCCCCAGCATTTT. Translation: CATSSHVQVPNQPQHF.

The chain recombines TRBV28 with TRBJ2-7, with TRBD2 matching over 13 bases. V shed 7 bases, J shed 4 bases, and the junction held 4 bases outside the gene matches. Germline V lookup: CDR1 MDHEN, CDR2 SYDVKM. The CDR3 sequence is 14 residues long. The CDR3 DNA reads TGTGCCAGCATCGGGACTAGCGGGATGTACGAGCAGTACTTC. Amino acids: CASIGTSGMYEQYF. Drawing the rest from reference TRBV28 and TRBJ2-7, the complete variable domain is DVKVTQSSRYLVKRTGEKVFLECVQDMDHENMFWYRQDPGLGLRLIYFSYDVKMKEKGDIPEGYSVSREKKERFSLILESASTNQTSMYLCASIGTSGMYEQYFGPGTRLTVT.

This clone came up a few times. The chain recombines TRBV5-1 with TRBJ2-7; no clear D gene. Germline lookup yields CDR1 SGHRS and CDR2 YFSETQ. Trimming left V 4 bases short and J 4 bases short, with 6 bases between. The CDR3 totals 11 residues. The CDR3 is CASSPTYEQYF. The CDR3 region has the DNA TGCGCCAGCAGCCCGACATACGAGCAGTACTTC.

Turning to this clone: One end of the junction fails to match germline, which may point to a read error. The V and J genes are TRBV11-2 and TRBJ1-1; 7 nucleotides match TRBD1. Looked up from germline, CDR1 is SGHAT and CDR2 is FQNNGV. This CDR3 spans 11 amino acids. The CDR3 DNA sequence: TGTGCCTGCAGCAGGGGGACTGAAGCTTTCTTT. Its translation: CACSRGTEAFF.

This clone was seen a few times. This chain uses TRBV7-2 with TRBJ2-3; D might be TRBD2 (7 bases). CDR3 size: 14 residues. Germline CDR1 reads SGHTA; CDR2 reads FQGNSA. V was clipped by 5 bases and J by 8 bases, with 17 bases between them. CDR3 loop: CASSTGTTFGTQYF. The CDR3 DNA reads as TGTGCCAGCAGCACAGGGACTACCTTCGGTACGCAGTATTTT. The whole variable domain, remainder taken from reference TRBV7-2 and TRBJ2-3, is GAGVSQSPSNKVTEKGKDVELRCDPISGHTALYWYRQSLGQGLEFLIYFQGNSAPDKSGLPSDRFSAERTGGSVSTLTIQRTQQEDSAVYLCASSTGTTFGTQYFGPGTRLTVL.

In DNA form, the CDR3 reads TGTGCCAGCAGCCAAGATCTCGGCAGGGGGCGATACGAGCAGTACTTC. It specifies CASSQDLGRGRYEQYF. This chain links TRBV14 with TRBJ2-7, with TRBD1 identical over 8 bases. Germline assignment: CDR1 SGHDN and CDR2 FVKESK. The CDR3 contains 16 residues. The junction had 8 bases not matched to a gene; V was cut back by 0 bases and J by 4 bases.

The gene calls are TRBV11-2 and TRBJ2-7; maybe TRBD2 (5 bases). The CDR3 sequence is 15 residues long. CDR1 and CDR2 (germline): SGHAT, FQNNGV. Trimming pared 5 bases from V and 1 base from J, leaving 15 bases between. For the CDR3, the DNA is TGTGCCAGCAGCCCCGGATTAGCGAGTTCCTACGAGCAGTACTTC. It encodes CASSPGLASSYEQYF.

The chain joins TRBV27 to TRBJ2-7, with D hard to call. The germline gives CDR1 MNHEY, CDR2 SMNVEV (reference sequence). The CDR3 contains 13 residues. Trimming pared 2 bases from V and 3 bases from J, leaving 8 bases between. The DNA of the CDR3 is TGTGCCAGCAGTTTAACTTATCACTACGAGCAGTACTTC. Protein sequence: CASSLTYHYEQYF.

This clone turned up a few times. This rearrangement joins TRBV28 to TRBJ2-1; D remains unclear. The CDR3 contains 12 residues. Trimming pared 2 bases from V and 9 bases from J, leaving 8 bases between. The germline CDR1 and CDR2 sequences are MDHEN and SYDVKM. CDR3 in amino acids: CASSLQAGEQFF. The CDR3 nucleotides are TGTGCCAGCAGTTTACAGGCTGGTGAGCAGTTCTTC. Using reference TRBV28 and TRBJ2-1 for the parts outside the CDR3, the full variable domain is DVKVTQSSRYLVKRTGEKVFLECVQDMDHENMFWYRQDPGLGLRLIYFSYDVKMKEKGDIPEGYSVSREKKERFSLILESASTNQTSMYLCASSLQAGEQFFGPGTRLTVL.

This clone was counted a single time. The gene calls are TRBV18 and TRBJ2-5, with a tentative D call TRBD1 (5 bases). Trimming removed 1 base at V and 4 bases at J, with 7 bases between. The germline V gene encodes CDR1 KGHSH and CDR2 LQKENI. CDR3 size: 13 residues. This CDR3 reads CASSPQGLETQYF. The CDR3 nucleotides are TGTGCCAGCTCACCACAGGGGTTAGAGACCCAGTACTTC.

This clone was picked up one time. CDR3 nucleotides: TGTGCCAGCAGTGACGGGACAGGGGGCACTGAAGCTTTCTTT. It encodes CASSDGTGGTEAFF. The chain is built from TRBV28 and TRBJ1-1; 11 bases line up with TRBD1. The CDR3 has 14 residues. Looked up from germline, CDR1 is MDHEN and CDR2 is SYDVKM. J gave up 4 bases and V 5 bases, and 3 bases lay outside the gene matches.

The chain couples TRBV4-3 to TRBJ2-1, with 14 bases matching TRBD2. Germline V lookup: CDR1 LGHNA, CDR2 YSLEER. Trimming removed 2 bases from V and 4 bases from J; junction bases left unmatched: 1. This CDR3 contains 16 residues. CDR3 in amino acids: CASSQRTSGRYNEQFF. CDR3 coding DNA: TGCGCCAGCAGCCAACGGACTAGCGGGAGGTACAATGAGCAGTTCTTC.

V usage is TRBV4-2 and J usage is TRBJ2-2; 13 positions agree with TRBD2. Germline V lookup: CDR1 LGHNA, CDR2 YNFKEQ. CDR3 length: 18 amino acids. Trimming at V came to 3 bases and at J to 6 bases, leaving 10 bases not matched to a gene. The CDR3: CASSQGGLAGVRPGELFF. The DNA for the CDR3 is TGTGCCAGCAGCCAGGGAGGACTAGCGGGAGTACGCCCCGGGGAGCTGTTTTTT.

Here the CDR3 reads CASSLDWGGTYGYTF. In nucleotides, the CDR3 is TGCGCCAGCAGCTTGGATTGGGGCGGTACCTATGGCTACACCTTC. V gene TRBV5-1 combines with J gene TRBJ1-2; weak D call: TRBD1 (5 bases). The CDR3 length is 15 residues. The germline V gene encodes CDR1 SGHRS and CDR2 YFSETQ. The V gene lost 0 bases and the J gene lost 4 bases, with 13 bases spanning the gap.